The 25 T cell receptor beta chains given below trace back to one sample, sequenced in a study of T-cell memory formation after mild COVID-19. One entry per CDR3 protein results from TCRdb running MiXCR on the 5' RACE reads. The sample shows 90,000 to 120,000 distinct CDR3 sequences, around 15% of them seen only once. The material sequenced was PBMCs or a T cell subset sorted from them (not recorded which). The origin of the receptors is a man aged 18 to 29 who had mild COVID-19 (a few samples of this study predate the infection). Cell type and time point are not known.

This clonotype was seen only a few times. The rearrangement uses TRBV7-8 and TRBJ2-1; D gene ambiguous. Germline V gives CDR1 SGHVS, CDR2 FQNEAQ. The CDR3 is 13 residues long. Between the trimmed V and J ends, which lost 5 bases and 10 bases, there was a span of 15 bases. The CDR3 reads CASSATTAGEQFF. As DNA, the CDR3 is TGTGCCAGCAGCGCGACCACGGCTGGGGAGCAGTTCTTC.

This clonotype was counted many times. This chain joins TRBV7-2 and TRBJ2-1; 7 bases line up with TRBD1. This CDR3 region has 16 residues. The V gene end was trimmed by 0 bases and the J gene end by 6 bases; junction bases not matched to a gene: 8. Germline CDR1 is SGHTA and CDR2 is FQGNSA. CDR3 residues: CASSLAGTAVGNEQFF. CDR3 DNA: TGTGCCAGCAGCTTAGCCGGGACAGCGGTGGGCAATGAGCAGTTCTTC.

This clonotype was seen more than once but under ten times. V and J are TRBV6-6 and TRBJ1-2; the match to TRBD1 covers 8 bases. After removal of 7 bases from V and 3 bases from J, the junction contained 7 bases not matched to a gene. The germline gives CDR1 MNHNY, CDR2 SVGAGI (reference sequence). The CDR3 runs to 14 residues. CDR3 loop: CASNPDREYYGYTF. The CDR3 DNA is TGTGCCAGCAATCCGGACAGGGAGTACTATGGCTACACCTTC.

This clonotype occurred a few times. V gene TRBV5-1 combines with J gene TRBJ2-2; D possibly corresponds to TRBD1 (6 bases). This CDR3 is built from 15 residues. Deletions cut 4 bases from V and 4 bases from J, with 14 bases between. CDR1 is SGHRS, CDR2 YFSETQ, per germline. CDR3 residues: CASSKRTDLTGELFF. The DNA of the CDR3 is TGCGCCAGCAGCAAACGGACAGATCTCACCGGGGAGCTGTTTTTT.

There are a few counts of this clonotype. The CDR3 is CASSLLGGWTDTQYF. DNA for the CDR3: TGTGCCAGCAGTTTACTCGGGGGCTGGACAGATACGCAGTATTTT. The chain uses TRBV12-3 or TRBV12-4 and TRBJ2-3; TRBD1 or TRBD2 may be the D gene (6 bases each). The CDR3 sequence is 15 residues long. V lost 2 bases and J lost 3, with 12 bases in between.

The chain is built from TRBV12-5 and TRBJ1-1, with a possible D match to TRBD1 (5 bases). This CDR3 region has 14 residues. V lost 5 bases and J 0 bases, leaving 10 bases between the germline ends. Germline CDR1 and CDR2: LGHNT and FRNRAP. The CDR3 sequence: CASGVGHLNTEAFF. The CDR3 DNA sequence: TGTGCTAGTGGTGTAGGACACCTGAACACTGAAGCTTTCTTT.

This rearrangement joins TRBV4-3 to TRBJ1-2, with D unresolved. The germline V gene encodes CDR1 LGHNA and CDR2 YSLEER. This CDR3 region has 14 residues. Between the trimmed V and J ends, which lost 3 bases and 2 bases, there was a span of 10 bases. The CDR3 DNA follows: TGCGCCAGCAGCCAGGCCGGGCGGAACTATGGCTACACCTTC. Amino acids: CASSQAGRNYGYTF.

This clonotype was seen repeatedly, ten times or more. The chain carries TRBV9 and TRBJ1-1; perhaps TRBD1 as D (6 bases). Trimming cost V 0 bases and J 5 bases, with 8 bases left between them. The CDR3 consists of 13 residues. CDR1 and CDR2 from the germline V gene are SGDLS and YYNGEE. The CDR3 coding sequence is TGTGCCAGCAGCGTAGCTACAGGGACTGAAGCTTTCTTT. It codes for CASSVATGTEAFF.

This chain connects TRBV12-3 or TRBV12-4 to TRBJ1-4; D is possibly TRBD1 (6 bases). The CDR3 runs to 15 residues. Trimming pared 4 bases from V and 5 bases from J, leaving 14 bases between. CDR3 in DNA: TGTGCCAGCAGTTCACCGACAGGAGCGAATGAAAAACTGTTTTTT. Its translation is CASSSPTGANEKLFF.

The chain is built from TRBV4-1 and TRBJ2-1, with 8 positions matching TRBD2. The CDR3 totals 14 residues. Unmatched junction bases numbered 0, after V lost 1 base and J lost 4 bases. Germline CDR1 MGHRA, CDR2 YSYEKL. The CDR3 region is CASSQAGGYNEQFF. CDR3 nucleotide sequence: TGCGCCAGCAGCCAAGCGGGGGGGTACAATGAGCAGTTCTTC.

The V call is TRBV29-1, the J call TRBJ2-3; 12 bases map to TRBD2. The CDR3 extends over 17 amino acids. With 0 bases clipped from V and 1 base from J, the junction kept 5 bases outside the gene matches. CDR1 is SQVTM and CDR2 is ANQGSEA in the germline V gene. CDR3 sequence: CSVEDPRTSGGTDTQYF. The CDR3 nucleotides read TGCAGCGTTGAAGACCCACGGACTAGCGGGGGCACAGATACGCAGTATTTT.

This clonotype turned up a few times. The V and J genes are TRBV6-5 and TRBJ2-7; D possibly corresponds to TRBD2 (6 bases). The CDR3 has 15 residues. V shed 6 bases and J shed 0 bases, with 15 bases lying between them. CDR1 is MNHEY and CDR2 is SVGAGI in the germline V gene. The CDR3, as DNA: TGTGCCAGCAGGGAGGGGCAACTGTCCTCCTACGAGCAGTACTTC. It yields the protein CASREGQLSSYEQYF.

This chain joins TRBV6-1 and TRBJ2-5; tentative D call: TRBD1 (6 bases). The germline V gene encodes CDR1 MNHNS and CDR2 SASEGT. V gave up 5 bases and J gave up 5 bases, with 18 bases separating them. The CDR3 totals 15 residues. The CDR3 reads CASSSRQAFGETQYF. As DNA, the CDR3 is TGTGCCAGCAGTTCACGACAGGCGTTCGGTGAGACCCAGTACTTC.

This clonotype was detected only a few times. The chain is built from TRBV7-9 and TRBJ1-1; D gene uncertain. Trimming removed 3 bases from V and 1 base from J, with 9 bases in between. This CDR3 region has 14 residues. The V gene's germline CDR1 is SEHNR and CDR2 FQNEAQ (reference sequence). Here the CDR3 DNA reads TGTGCCAGCAGCTTCTTTTCTGAGAACACTGAAGCTTTCTTT. It is translated as CASSFFSENTEAFF. The whole variable domain, remainder taken from reference TRBV7-9 and TRBJ1-1, is DTGVSQNPRHKITKRGQNVTFRCDPISEHNRLYWYRQTLGQGPEFLTYFQNEAQLEKSRLLSDRFSAERPKGSFSTLEIQRTEQGDSAMYLCASSFFSENTEAFFGQGTRLTVV.

V is TRBV6-4 and J is TRBJ2-3; maybe TRBD2 (5 bases). This CDR3 is 13 amino acids long. CDR1 MRHNA and CDR2 SNTAGT come from the germline V gene. V lost 8 bases, J lost 6 bases, and 15 bases lay in between. The CDR3 DNA follows: TGTGCCAGCGCGGGCCAACCACAGGATACGCAGTATTTT. This gives the protein CASAGQPQDTQYF.

The CDR3 spells CASSFGVGADTQYF. In DNA form, the CDR3 reads TGTGCCAGCAGTTTTGGGGTGGGGGCAGATACGCAGTATTTT. The chain is built from TRBV27 and TRBJ2-3; D may be TRBD1 or TRBD2 (5 bases each). Per germline, CDR1 MNHEY and CDR2 SMNVEV (reference sequence). This CDR3 is 14 amino acids long. V was pared by 3 bases and J by 4 bases, with 11 bases between.

This clonotype was recorded a few times. The chain is built from TRBV5-1 and TRBJ2-7; D is ambiguous. The CDR3 length is 15 residues. The ends were cut back, 1 base at V and 4 bases at J, with 15 bases in the middle. CDR1 SGHRS and CDR2 YFSETQ come from the germline V gene. The CDR3 DNA follows: TGCGCCAGCAGCTTGACCGGAACGGTAACATACGAGCAGTACTTC. It encodes CASSLTGTVTYEQYF.

Ten or more counts support this clonotype. The chain has TRBV25-1 and TRBJ2-3, with 11 bases aligning to TRBD1. The germline gives CDR1 MGHDK, CDR2 SYGVNS. After removal of 5 bases from V and 6 bases from J, the junction contained 10 bases not matched to a gene. The CDR3 totals 16 residues. The CDR3 DNA reads TGTGCCAGCAGTCCCGGACAGGGGGCGAAAAGGGATACGCAGTATTTT. Its translation: CASSPGQGAKRDTQYF.

The chain combines TRBV20-1 with TRBJ1-2; 12 bases are shared with TRBD1. CDR1 is DFQATT, CDR2 SNEGSKA, per germline (reference sequence). The CDR3 runs to 19 residues. V trimming: 1 base; J trimming: 4 bases; junction bases outside the gene matches: 16. The CDR3 nucleotides read TGCAGTGCTAGAGCTACCGTAGGGACAGGGGGCGCGAGAGGCTATGGCTACACCTTC. Encoded protein: CSARATVGTGGARGYGYTF.

This clonotype was recorded a few times. V and J are TRBV4-3 and TRBJ1-6; 10 bases align to TRBD1. Germline V gene data show CDR1 as LGHNA and CDR2 as YSLEER. The CDR3 totals 15 residues. The V gene end was trimmed by 3 bases and the J gene end by 7 bases; junction bases not matched to a gene: 3. The CDR3 DNA reads TGCGCCAGCAGCCACCTGGACAGGGGGAATTCACCCCTCCACTTT. Amino acid sequence: CASSHLDRGNSPLHF.

The V call is TRBV7-9, the J call TRBJ1-4; D is ambiguous. The CDR3 totals 16 residues. Trimming removed 2 bases at V and 7 bases at J, with 17 bases between. Per the germline V gene, CDR1 is SEHNR and CDR2 is FQNEAQ (reference sequence). The DNA of the CDR3 is TGTGCCAGCAGCTTATTTCCGTTAACAAATGTTGAAAAACTGTTTTTT. Translated: CASSLFPLTNVEKLFF.

A word on this clonotype: One junction end disagrees with the germline gene, perhaps due to a read error. The V and J genes are TRBV29-1 and TRBJ1-4; 7 bases agree with TRBD1. The CDR3 loop spans 13 amino acids. Per germline, CDR1 SQVTM and CDR2 ANQGSEA. CDR3 region: CSVEGTEIEKLFF. The CDR3 DNA follows: TGCAGCGTAGAAGGGACAGAGATCGAAAAACTGTTTTTT.

This clonotype was seen a single time. The chain uses TRBV19 and TRBJ2-3; TRBD1 or TRBD2 may be the D gene (5 bases each). Germline V lookup: CDR1 LNHDA, CDR2 SQIVND (reference sequence). The CDR3 sequence is 16 residues long. The germline V and J ends were trimmed by 0 bases and 5 bases, with 15 bases remaining between them. The CDR3 is CASSIDQGRTLDTQYF. The DNA for the CDR3 is TGTGCCAGTAGTATAGATCAGGGACGGACCCTAGATACGCAGTATTTT.

A few counts support this clonotype. The chain has TRBV10-1 and TRBJ2-2; no reliable D call. Trimming shortened V by 0 bases and J by 9 bases, and 5 bases separated the two germline ends. In germline, CDR1 is WNHNN, CDR2 SYGVQD (reference sequence). The CDR3 extends over 12 amino acids. CDR3 bases: TGCGCCAGCAGTGAGTCCAGCTGGGAGCTGTTTTTT. It codes for CASSESSWELFF.

This clonotype is a singleton in its sample. The V and J genes are TRBV5-5 and TRBJ2-7; tentative D call: TRBD2 (5 bases). Trimming pared 4 bases from V and 2 bases from J, leaving 10 bases between. CDR1 is SGHKS and CDR2 is YYEKEE in the germline V gene (reference sequence). This CDR3 contains 13 residues. CDR3 loop: CASSPAGTYEQYF. The CDR3 nucleotides read TGTGCCAGCAGCCCAGCCGGGACCTACGAGCAGTACTTC.